A few counts support the clone carrying this T cell receptor beta chain. Its target is not known. The source of the sample is a study of beta chain features in type 1 diabetes. Germline V gene sequence: CDR1 SGHRS, CDR2 YFSETQ. The CDR3 has 14 amino acids. The entirety of the isolated RNA underwent reverse transcription, so expressed TCRB transcripts were sequenced. Method: immunoSEQ multiplex PCR; TCRdb's copy keeps in-frame clones and lacks some. The table shows 130,000 to 150,000 clones, with approximately 13% occurring only once. Findings and limits, study-wide: Among patients with Type 1 diabetes, TCRB CDR3s were moderately but significantly shorter in every one of the four CD4+ subsets. The study found that naive, central memory and Treg TCRB repertoires appeared more similar in patients than in healthy donors.

This sequence joins TRBV5-1 and TRBJ2-5; 7 bases line up with TRBD1. The DNA matches TRBJ2-7 better at its end, which makes the J call doubtful. Material: central memory CD4+ T cells from blood. This clonotype was sampled from a man between 18 and 35 years old with type 1 diabetes. The CDR3 reads CASSSDRVPYEQYF. The DNA of the CDR3 is TGCGCCAGCAGCTCCGACAGGGTACCCTACGAGCAGTACTTC.